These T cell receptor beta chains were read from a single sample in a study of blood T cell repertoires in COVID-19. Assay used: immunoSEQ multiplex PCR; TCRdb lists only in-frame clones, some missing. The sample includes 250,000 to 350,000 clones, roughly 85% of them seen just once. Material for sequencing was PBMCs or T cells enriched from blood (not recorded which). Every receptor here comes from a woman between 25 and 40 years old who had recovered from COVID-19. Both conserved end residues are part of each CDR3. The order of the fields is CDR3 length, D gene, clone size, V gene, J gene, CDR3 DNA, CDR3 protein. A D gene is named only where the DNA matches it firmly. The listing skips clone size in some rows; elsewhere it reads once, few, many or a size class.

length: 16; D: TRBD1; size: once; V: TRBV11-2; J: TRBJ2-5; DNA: TGTGCCAGCAGCTCACGCCGGACAGGGAATCGAGAGACCCAGTACTTC; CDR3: CASSSRRTGNRETQYF
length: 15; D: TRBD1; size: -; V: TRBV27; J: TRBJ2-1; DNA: TGTGCCAGCAGTTTGAGGACAGGGTCTGCCAATGAGCAGTTCTTC; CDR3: CASSLRTGSANEQFF
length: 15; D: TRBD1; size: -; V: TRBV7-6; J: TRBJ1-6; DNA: TGTGCCAGCAGCCCCGGGACAGGGGGGGGTTCACCCCTCCACTTT; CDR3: CASSPGTGGGSPLHF
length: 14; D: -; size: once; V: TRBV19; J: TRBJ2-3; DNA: TGTGCCAGTATGCCCCACGAGCACACAGATACGCAGTATTTT; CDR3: CASMPHEHTDTQYF
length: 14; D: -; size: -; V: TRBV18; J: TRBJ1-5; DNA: TGTGCCAGCTCATCGGGACCGAGTGCAGGGGCCCAGCATTTT; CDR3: CASSSGPSAGAQHF
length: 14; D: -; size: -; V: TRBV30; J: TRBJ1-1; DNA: TGTGCCTGGAGTGTATGGGGGGGGAGCGCTGAAGCTTTCTTT; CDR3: CAWSVWGGSAEAFF
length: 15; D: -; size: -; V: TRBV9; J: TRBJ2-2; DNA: TGTGCCAGCAGCGAGACAGGACTGAACACCGGGGAGCTGTTTTTT; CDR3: CASSETGLNTGELFF
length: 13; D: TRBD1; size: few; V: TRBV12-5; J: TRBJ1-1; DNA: TGTGCTAGTGCCTCGAGGGAACAGGGGAGGGCTTTCTTT; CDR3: CASASREQGRAFF
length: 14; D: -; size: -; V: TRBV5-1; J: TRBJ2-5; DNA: TGCGCCAGCTCGCCTTCCCTAGCCGTCGAGACCCAGTACTTC; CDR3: CASSPSLAVETQYF
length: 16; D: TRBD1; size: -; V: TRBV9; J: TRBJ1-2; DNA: TGTGCCAGCAGCGCCCGACCCGACAGGGGTCTAAATGGCTACACCTTC; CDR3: CASSARPDRGLNGYTF
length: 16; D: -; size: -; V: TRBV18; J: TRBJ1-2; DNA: TGTGCCAGCTCACCTTCCTCGGGGATATCTAACTATGGCTACACCTTC; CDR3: CASSPSSGISNYGYTF
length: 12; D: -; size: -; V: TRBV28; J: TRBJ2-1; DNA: TGTGCCAGCAGTTTTGAGGGTACAGCGCAGTTCTTC; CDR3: CASSFEGTAQFF
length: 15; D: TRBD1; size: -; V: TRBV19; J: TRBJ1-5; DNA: TGTGCCAGTAGTCGGGACAGGGGGGGCAATCAGCCCCAGCATTTT; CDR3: CASSRDRGGNQPQHF
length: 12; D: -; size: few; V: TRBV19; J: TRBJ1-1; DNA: TGTGCCAGTACATGGGGGCGGACTGAAGCTTTCTTT; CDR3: CASTWGRTEAFF
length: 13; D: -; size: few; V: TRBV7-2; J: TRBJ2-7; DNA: TGTGCCAGCAGCACGCGGACAGTTTACGAGCAGTACTTC; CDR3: CASSTRTVYEQYF
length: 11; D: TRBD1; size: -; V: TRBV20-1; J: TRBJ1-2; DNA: TGCAGTGCTGGGACTGACAGGGACTACACCTTC; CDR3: CSAGTDRDYTF
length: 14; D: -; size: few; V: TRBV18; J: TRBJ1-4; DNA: TGTGCCAGCTCGTCCACAGACTCAGGGGAAAAACTGTTTTTT; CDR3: CASSSTDSGEKLFF
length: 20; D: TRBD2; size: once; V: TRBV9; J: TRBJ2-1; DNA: TGTGCCAGCAGCGAGGGAGGTAGCGGGGGTACCGTTTTTTCCTACAATGAGCAGTTCTTC; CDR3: CASSEGGSGGTVFSYNEQFF
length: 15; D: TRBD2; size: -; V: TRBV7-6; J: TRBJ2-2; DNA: TGTGCCAGCAGCTTAGGGAGCGGGGGGGCCGGGGAGCTGTTTTTT; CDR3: CASSLGSGGAGELFF
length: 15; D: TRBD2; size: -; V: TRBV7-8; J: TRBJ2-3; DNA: TGTGCCAGCAGCGGGACTAGCGGGGGTCAAGATACGCAGTATTTT; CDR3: CASSGTSGGQDTQYF
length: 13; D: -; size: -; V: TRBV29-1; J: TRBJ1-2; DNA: TGCAGCGCCCGGGCCGGGGCTAACTATGGCTACACCTTC; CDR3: CSARAGANYGYTF
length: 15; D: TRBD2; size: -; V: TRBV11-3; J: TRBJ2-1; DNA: TGTGCCAGCAGCAGCCGACTAGCGGCGTACAATGAGCAGTTCTTC; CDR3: CASSSRLAAYNEQFF
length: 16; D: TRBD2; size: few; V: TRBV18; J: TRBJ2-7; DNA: TGTGCCAGCACCCCCTCGGCTAGCGGGACATATAACGAGCAGTACTTC; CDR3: CASTPSASGTYNEQYF
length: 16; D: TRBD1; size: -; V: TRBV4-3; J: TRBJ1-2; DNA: TGCGCCAGCAGCCAAGACCCGGGACAGGGGGCTTTTGGCTACACCTTC; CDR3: CASSQDPGQGAFGYTF
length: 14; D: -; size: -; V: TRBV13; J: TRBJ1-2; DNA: TGTGCCAGCAGCTTAGGGACAGACATCTATGGCTACACCTTC; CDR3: CASSLGTDIYGYTF
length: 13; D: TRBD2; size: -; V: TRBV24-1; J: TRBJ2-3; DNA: TGTGCCACGGGACTAGCGGGCACAGATACGCAGTATTTT; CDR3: CATGLAGTDTQYF
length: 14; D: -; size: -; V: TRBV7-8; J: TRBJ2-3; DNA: TGTGCCAGCAGCTTAGAGAGGAGCACAGATACGCAGTATTTT; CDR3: CASSLERSTDTQYF
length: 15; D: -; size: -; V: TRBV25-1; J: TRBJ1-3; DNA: TGTGCCAGCATCGGAGTTGGTCTCGCTGGAAACACCATATATTTT; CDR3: CASIGVGLAGNTIYF
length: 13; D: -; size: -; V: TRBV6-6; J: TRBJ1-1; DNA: TGTGCCAGCAGTACGCGCCCCGACACTGAAGCTTTCTTT; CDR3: CASSTRPDTEAFF
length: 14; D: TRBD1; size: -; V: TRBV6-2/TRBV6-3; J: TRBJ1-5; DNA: TGTGCCAGCAGTCCACAGGGGGTCAATCAGCCCCAGCATTTT; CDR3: CASSPQGVNQPQHF
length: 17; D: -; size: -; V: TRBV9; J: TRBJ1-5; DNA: TGTGCCAGCAGCGCCGGGACACCTCGTTTCAGCAATCAGCCCCAGCATTTT; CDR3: CASSAGTPRFSNQPQHF
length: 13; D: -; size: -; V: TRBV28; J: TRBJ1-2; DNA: TGTGCCAGCAGATCAGAAGTCCAGGGACAAGACACCTTC; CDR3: CASRSEVQGQDTF
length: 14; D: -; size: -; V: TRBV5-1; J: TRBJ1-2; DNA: TGCGCCAGCAGCTTAGTGACAGCTACCTATGGCTACACCTTC; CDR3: CASSLVTATYGYTF
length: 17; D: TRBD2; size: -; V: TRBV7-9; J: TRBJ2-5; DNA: TGTGCCAGCAGCTTCCCGCTAGCGGGGGGGACGAGCGAGACCCAGTACTTC; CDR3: CASSFPLAGGTSETQYF
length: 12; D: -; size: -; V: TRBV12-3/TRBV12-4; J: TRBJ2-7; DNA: TGTGCCAGCAGCCGGAGACCCTACGAGCAGTACTTC; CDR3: CASSRRPYEQYF
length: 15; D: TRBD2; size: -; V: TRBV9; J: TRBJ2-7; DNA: TGTGCCAGCAGCCCAGAGTCGGCGGGAGCCTACGAGCAGTACTTC; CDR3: CASSPESAGAYEQYF
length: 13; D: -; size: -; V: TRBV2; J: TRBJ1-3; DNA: TGTGCCAGCAGGGACACAGTTTTTTACACCATATATTTT; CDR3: CASRDTVFYTIYF
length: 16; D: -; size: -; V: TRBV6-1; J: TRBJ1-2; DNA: TGTGCCAGCAGTGAACTACCGACAGTAGCTAACTATGGCTACACCTTC; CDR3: CASSELPTVANYGYTF
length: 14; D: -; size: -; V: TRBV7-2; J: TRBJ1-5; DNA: TGTGCCAGCAGCCTGGGCCAGGGTGGCCAGCCCCAGCATTTT; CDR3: CASSLGQGGQPQHF
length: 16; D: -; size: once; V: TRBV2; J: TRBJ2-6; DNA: TGTGCCAGCAAAGGCAGGTTGCCTGCTGGGGCCAACGTCCTGACTTTC; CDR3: CASKGRLPAGANVLTF
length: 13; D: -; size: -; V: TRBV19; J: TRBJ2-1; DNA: TGTGCCAGTAGTATAGCCCAGGGCGATGAGCAGTTCTTC; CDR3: CASSIAQGDEQFF
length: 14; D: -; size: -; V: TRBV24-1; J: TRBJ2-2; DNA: TGTGCCACCAGTGACAACCCAGGCACCGGGGAGCTGTTTTTT; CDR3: CATSDNPGTGELFF
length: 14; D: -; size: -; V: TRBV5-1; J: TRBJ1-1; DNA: TGCGCCAGCAGCTTCGGGGGGATGAACACTGAAGCTTTCTTT; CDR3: CASSFGGMNTEAFF
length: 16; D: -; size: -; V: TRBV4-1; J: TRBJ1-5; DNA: TGCGCCAGCAGCCAAGTTGGCAAACCCGGGAATCAGCCCCAGCATTTT; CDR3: CASSQVGKPGNQPQHF
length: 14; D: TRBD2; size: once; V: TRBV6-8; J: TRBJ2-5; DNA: TGTGCCAGCAGCCCCACTAGCGGGGGGGAGACCCAGTACTTC; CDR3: CASSPTSGGETQYF
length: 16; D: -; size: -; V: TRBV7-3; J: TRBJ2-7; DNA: TGTGCCAGCAGCGCGCTAGCGAGCCCGAGCTCCTACGAGCAGTACTTC; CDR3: CASSALASPSSYEQYF
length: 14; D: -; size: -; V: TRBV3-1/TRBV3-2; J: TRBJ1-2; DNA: TGTGCCAGCAGCTCACGTGCATCGGGAGATGGCTACACCTTC; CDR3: CASSSRASGDGYTF
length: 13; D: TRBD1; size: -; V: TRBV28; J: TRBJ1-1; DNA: TGTGCCAGCAGTCCAGAGGGACAGGGGGCCGCTTTCTTT; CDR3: CASSPEGQGAAFF
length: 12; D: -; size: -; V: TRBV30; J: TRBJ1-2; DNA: TGTGCCTGGAGTGTACTGGGCACTGGCTACACCTTC; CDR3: CAWSVLGTGYTF
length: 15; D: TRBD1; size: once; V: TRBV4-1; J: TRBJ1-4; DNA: TGCGCCAGCAGCCAGGGGACAGGGGGCTATGAAAAACTGTTTTTT; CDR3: CASSQGTGGYEKLFF
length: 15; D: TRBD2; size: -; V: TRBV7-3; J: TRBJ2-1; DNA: TGTGCCAGCAGCGTTAGCGGGGGGGCGAGGAATGAGCAGTTCTTC; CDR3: CASSVSGGARNEQFF
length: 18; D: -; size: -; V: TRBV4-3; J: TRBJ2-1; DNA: TGCGCCAGCAGCCAAGATGCCCTGAGGGGACTCACCTACAATGAGCAGTTCTTC; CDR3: CASSQDALRGLTYNEQFF
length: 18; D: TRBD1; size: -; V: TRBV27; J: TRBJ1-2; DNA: TGTGCCAGCAGTTCCTCGTCCGGACAGGGCTTTACTAGCTATGGCTACACCTTC; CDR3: CASSSSSGQGFTSYGYTF
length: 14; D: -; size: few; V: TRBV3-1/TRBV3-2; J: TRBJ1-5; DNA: TGTGCCAGCAGCCAGGACATCTCTATAAGGCCCCAGCATTTT; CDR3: CASSQDISIRPQHF
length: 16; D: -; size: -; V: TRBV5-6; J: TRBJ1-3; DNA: TGTGCCAGCAGCTGGGGAGGCCCGAACTCTGGAAACACCATATATTTT; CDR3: CASSWGGPNSGNTIYF
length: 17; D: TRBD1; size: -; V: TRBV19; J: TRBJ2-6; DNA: TGTGCCAGTAGTTTGGCAGGGGGTAGCTCTGGGGCCAACGTCCTGACTTTC; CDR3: CASSLAGGSSGANVLTF
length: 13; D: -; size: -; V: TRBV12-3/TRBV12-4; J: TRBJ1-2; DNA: TGTGCCAGCAGTCTCCCCTCGGGATATGGCTACACCTTC; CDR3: CASSLPSGYGYTF